The source of this TCR beta chain is a study of T-cell reconstitution after alpha-beta-depleted transplantation in children (dated by TCRdb to between 2015 and 2016). Regarding the complete study: T-cell immune reconstitution after TCRalphabeta/CD19-depleted allogeneic hematopoietic cell transplantation in children was quantitatively tracked in the study by means of TCR repertoire profiling.

Concerning this clonotype itself: What this receptor recognizes is not known. No much larger clonotype is one base removed from it; base qualities were not supplied.

Inclusive of the bounding cysteine and phenylalanine, the CDR3 is 17 residues long. Kept here is only the CDR3 DNA, which spans 51 bases and is read in frame from base 1. CDR1 and CDR2 were assigned from the germline V gene (reference sequence) as DFQATT and SNEGSKA. The germline V end is reduced by 6 bases and the J end by 3 bases; junction bases left unmatched: 10. The library was made by PCR. Sequencing instrument: Illumina HiSeq 2500. Molecular barcoding was employed in the preparation of TCR libraries, with unique molecular identifiers being used to normalize TCRbeta repertoire quantification. The public reads were run again by TCRdb, first through fastp at Q25 and then through MiXCR, and only productive beta chains were kept. Duplicate CDR3 protein sequences are folded into a single record with the most common DNA and genes. The sample includes 200,000 to 300,000 distinct CDR3 sequences, with roughly 24% observed a single time. The ten largest clones take up 2% to 3% of the sample.

The treatment or condition label on this specimen signifies: allogeneic hematopoietic cell transplantation with graft depleted of TCRalphabeta T cells and CD19 B cells. TCRalphabeta/CD19-depleted allogeneic hematopoietic cell grafts were given to the transplant recipients, all of whom were children. What the work shows at the level of the full study, not this receptor alone: The frequencies of hyperexpanded clones fell over the following months, and after one year, T-cell counts and TCRbeta diversity were mostly attributed to newly produced T cells. In some patients, the high TCRbeta diversity seen at day 60 was put down to recipient T cells and intrathymic progenitors that had survived conditioning. About two months after transplant, the apparently early recovery of alphabetaT-cell counts reportedly depended on just several hundred clones that had expanded rapidly and came from non-depleted graft cells.

The chain uses TRBV20-1 and TRBJ2-1, with TRBD2 matching 14 junction bases. This TCR was sampled from a girl aged 2 to 10 with Fanconi anemia, due to receive a stem cell transplant. The material sequenced was PBMCs, taken before TCRalphabeta/CD19-depleted stem cell transplant. CDR3 region: CSAPGLAGVRLYNEQFF. The DNA is as follows: TGCAGTGCCCCGGGACTAGCGGGAGTCCGTCTCTACAATGAGCAGTTCTTC.